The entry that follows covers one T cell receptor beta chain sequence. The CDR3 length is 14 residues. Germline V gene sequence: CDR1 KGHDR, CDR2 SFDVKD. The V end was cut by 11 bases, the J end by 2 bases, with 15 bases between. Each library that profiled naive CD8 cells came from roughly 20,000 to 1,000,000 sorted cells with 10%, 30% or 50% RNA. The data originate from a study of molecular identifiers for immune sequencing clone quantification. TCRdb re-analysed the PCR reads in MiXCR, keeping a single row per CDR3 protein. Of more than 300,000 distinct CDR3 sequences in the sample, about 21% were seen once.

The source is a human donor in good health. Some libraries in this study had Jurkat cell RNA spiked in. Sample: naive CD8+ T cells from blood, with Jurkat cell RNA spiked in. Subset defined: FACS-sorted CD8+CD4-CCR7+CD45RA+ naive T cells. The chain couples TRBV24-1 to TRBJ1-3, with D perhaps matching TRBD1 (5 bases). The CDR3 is CAIHRWGTGNTIYF. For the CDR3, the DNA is TGTGCCATCCACAGGTGGGGGACTGGAAACACCATATATTTT.